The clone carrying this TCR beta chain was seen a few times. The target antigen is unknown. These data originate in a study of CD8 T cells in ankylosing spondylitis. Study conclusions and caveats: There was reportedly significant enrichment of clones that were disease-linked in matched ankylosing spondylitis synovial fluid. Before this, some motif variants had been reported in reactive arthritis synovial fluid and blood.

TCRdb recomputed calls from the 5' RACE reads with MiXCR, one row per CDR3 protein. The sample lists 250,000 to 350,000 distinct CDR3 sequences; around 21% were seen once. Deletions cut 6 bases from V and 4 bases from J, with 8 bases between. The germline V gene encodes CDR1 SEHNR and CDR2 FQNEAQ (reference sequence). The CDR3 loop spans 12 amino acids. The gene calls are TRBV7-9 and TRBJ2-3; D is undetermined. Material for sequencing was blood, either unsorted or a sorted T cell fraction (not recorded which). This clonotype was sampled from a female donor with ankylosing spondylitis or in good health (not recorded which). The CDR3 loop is CASSTDSDTQYF. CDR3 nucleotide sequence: TGTGCCAGCAGTACAGATTCAGATACGCAGTATTTT.